The 25 T cell receptor beta chains in this list originate from one sample, sequenced in a study of blood T cell repertoires in COVID-19. Some clones are missing from TCRdb's copy, which holds only in-frame ones; the method was immunoSEQ multiplex PCR. Counted here are 150,000 to 200,000 clones, about four fifths occurring once; the ten biggest clones make up about 2.1%. Specimen: peripheral blood. The receptors here all came from a woman older than 75 with acute or convalescent COVID-19.

CDR3 in DNA: TGTGCCAGCAGGGCTAACGACAGGGGGCAAACTGAAGCTTTCTTT. Its protein product is CASRANDRGQTEAFF. V gene TRBV6-5 combines with J gene TRBJ1-1; 10 bases line up with TRBD1. CDR1 is MNHEY, CDR2 SVGAGI, per germline. The CDR3 is made up of 15 amino acids. V shed 6 bases and J 5 bases; nucleotides not matched to a gene: 9.

The V and J genes are TRBV28 and TRBJ2-1; 7 bases agree with TRBD2. The V segment lost 7 bases and the J segment 5 bases; nucleotides outside the gene matches: 14. Germline V lookup: CDR1 MDHEN, CDR2 SYDVKM. The CDR3 is made up of 16 amino acids. The CDR3 region is CASITRAGVVHNEQFF. Here the CDR3 DNA reads TGTGCCAGCATTACAAGGGCGGGGGTCGTCCACAATGAGCAGTTCTTC.

This clone was found a few times. The V call is TRBV15, the J call TRBJ1-4; D ambiguous. Trimming removed 3 bases from V and 5 bases from J, with 4 bases in between. The germline gives CDR1 LNHNV, CDR2 YYDKDF (reference sequence). This CDR3 has 12 amino acids. The CDR3 region is CATSRRNEKLFF. The CDR3 DNA reads as TGTGCCACCAGCAGGAGGAATGAAAAACTGTTTTTT.

The chain recombines TRBV19 with TRBJ2-7; 7 bases match TRBD2. This CDR3 contains 15 residues. Germline trimming cut 5 bases from V and 3 bases from J; bases unmatched to any gene: 10. CDR1 and CDR2 (germline): LNHDA, SQIVND (reference sequence). This CDR3 is CASSLAAGKYYEQYF. DNA of the CDR3: TGTGCCAGTAGTCTTGCAGCGGGAAAGTACTACGAGCAGTACTTC.

The V and J genes are TRBV2 and TRBJ1-1, with TRBD1 as a possible D gene (5 bases). The germline V and J ends were trimmed by 5 bases and 6 bases, with 7 bases remaining between them. CDR1 is SNHLY, CDR2 FYNNEI, per germline. CDR3 length equals 11 residues. CDR3 region: CASSRQPEAFF. CDR3 nucleotides: TGTGCCAGCAGTAGACAGCCTGAAGCTTTCTTT.

The CDR3 DNA follows: TGTGCCAGTAGTATGTCGGGGGGGTCTGACACTGAAGCTTTCTTT. Amino acids: CASSMSGGSDTEAFF. V gene TRBV19 combines with J gene TRBJ1-1; D might be TRBD1 (5 bases). The CDR3 has 15 amino acids. Trimming shortened V by 3 bases and J by 3 bases, and 14 bases separated the two germline ends. From germline, CDR1 is LNHDA and CDR2 SQIVND (reference sequence).

The chain couples TRBV20-1 to TRBJ1-2; unclear D gene. The CDR3 runs 11 residues. Germline CDR1 and CDR2: DFQATT and SNEGSKA (reference sequence). Trimming took 5 bases from V and 6 from J, leaving 10 bases between them. In DNA, the CDR3 is TGCAGTGCTGACGGGGATCATGGCTACACCTTC. It yields the protein CSADGDHGYTF.

About this clone itself: Germline and junction disagree at one end, which may indicate a read error. The chain uses TRBV2 and TRBJ2-1; TRBD2 aligns across 11 bases. Germline CDR1 and CDR2: SNHLY and FYNNEI. CDR3 length: 18 amino acids. Here the CDR3 reads CASTHPPLAGASYDEQFF. Written as DNA, the CDR3 is TGTGCCAGCACCCACCCCCCACTAGCGGGGGCCTCCTACGATGAGCAGTTCTTC.

The genes are TRBV28 and TRBJ2-4, with 10 bases fitting TRBD1. The CDR3 spans 16 residues. Looked up from germline, CDR1 is MDHEN and CDR2 is SYDVKM. Germline trimming cut 1 base from V and 6 bases from J; bases unmatched to any gene: 6. CDR3 sequence (DNA): TGTGCCAGCAGTTTATTCGGACAGGGGGGACCAAACATTCAGTACTTC. Protein: CASSLFGQGGPNIQYF.

The chain recombines TRBV5-6 with TRBJ1-1, with a possible D match to TRBD1 (6 bases). Germline CDR1 reads SGHDT; CDR2 reads YYEEEE. The V and J ends lost 4 bases and 0 bases respectively, with 10 bases between them. There are 14 residues in the CDR3. This CDR3 reads CASSPGTLNTEAFF. CDR3 nucleotide sequence: TGTGCCAGCAGCCCCGGGACACTGAACACTGAAGCTTTCTTT. The variable domain in full, completed from reference TRBV5-6 and TRBJ1-1, reads DAGVTQSPTHLIKTRGQQVTLRCSPKSGHDTVSWYQQALGQGPQFIFQYYEEEERQRGNFPDRFSGHQFPNYSSELNVNALLLGDSALYLCASSPGTLNTEAFFGQGTRLTVV.

V usage is TRBV19 and J usage is TRBJ1-6; 8 bases are shared with TRBD1. The CDR3 loop spans 17 amino acids. Trimming at V came to 7 bases and at J to 1 base, leaving 9 bases not matched to a gene. Per the germline V gene, CDR1 is LNHDA and CDR2 is SQIVND (reference sequence). CDR3 sequence: CASTGTGGSSYNSPLHF. The CDR3, as DNA: TGTGCCAGTACCGGGACAGGAGGGAGTTCCTATAATTCACCCCTCCACTTT.

This sequence joins TRBV5-1 and TRBJ1-1, with TRBD1 matching over 9 bases. The CDR3 length is 14 residues. Germline CDR1 and CDR2: SGHRS and YFSETQ. The trim removed 4 bases at V and 3 bases at J, leaving 4 bases unmatched. CDR3 amino acids: CASSAGQGHTEAFF. The DNA of the CDR3 is TGCGCCAGCAGCGCAGGACAGGGGCACACTGAAGCTTTCTTT.

The chain employs TRBV4-1 and TRBJ2-2, with D possibly being TRBD2 (5 bases). Deletions cut 4 bases from V and 5 bases from J, with 23 bases between. Germline V lookup: CDR1 MGHRA, CDR2 YSYEKL. The CDR3 runs to 18 residues. The CDR3 DNA sequence: TGCGCCAGCAGCCGAGGATCCTCTCGGGGAGTCCGGACCGGGGAGCTGTTTTTT. Protein: CASSRGSSRGVRTGELFF.

This clone turned up a few times. V usage is TRBV9 and J usage is TRBJ2-1; D may be TRBD2 (6 bases). Looked up from germline, CDR1 is SGDLS and CDR2 is YYNGEE. This CDR3 has 14 amino acids. The V gene lost 2 bases and the J gene lost 5 bases, with 11 bases spanning the gap. This CDR3 is CASSVSGPDNEQFF. DNA for the CDR3: TGTGCCAGCAGCGTTAGCGGACCGGACAATGAGCAGTTCTTC.

V and J are TRBV25-1 and TRBJ2-2, with a weak D call TRBD1 (5 bases). Between the trimmed V and J ends, which lost 6 bases and 5 bases, there was a span of 7 bases. Germline assignment: CDR1 MGHDK and CDR2 SYGVNS. This CDR3 has 12 residues. CDR3 in amino acids: CASSRVTGELFF. CDR3 DNA sequence: TGTGCCAGCAGCAGGGTAACCGGGGAGCTGTTTTTT.

This clone was observed once. V usage is TRBV5-1 and J usage is TRBJ2-3, with 11 bases matching TRBD2. Germline CDR1 reads SGHRS; CDR2 reads YFSETQ. V gave up 4 bases and J gave up 2 bases; unmatched junction bases: 6. The CDR3 spans 16 residues. The CDR3 sequence: CASSPLAGDVTDTQYF. In nucleotides, the CDR3 is TGCGCCAGCAGCCCACTAGCGGGGGATGTCACAGATACGCAGTATTTT.

The chain is built from TRBV5-1 and TRBJ1-5; D gene uncertain. V was cut by 0 bases and J by 5 bases, with 6 bases left in between. The CDR3 is 13 amino acids. The germline CDR1 and CDR2 sequences are SGHRS and YFSETQ. The CDR3 spells CASSLGQDQPQHF. In DNA form, the CDR3 reads TGCGCCAGCAGCTTGGGACAAGATCAGCCCCAGCATTTT. Drawing the rest from reference TRBV5-1 and TRBJ1-5, the complete variable domain is KAGVTQTPRYLIKTRGQQVTLSCSPISGHRSVSWYQQTPGQGLQFLFEYFSETQRNKGNFPGRFSGRQFSNSRSEMNVSTLELGDSALYLCASSLGQDQPQHFGDGTRLSIL.

The J gene is TRBJ2-2, the V gene TRBV7-2; a possible D gene is TRBD1 (6 bases). CDR3 length: 14 amino acids. V lost 0 bases, J lost 7 bases, and 9 bases lay in between. Germline V lookup: CDR1 SGHTA, CDR2 FQGNSA. The CDR3 spells CASSLAGTRGELFF. In DNA, the CDR3 is TGTGCCAGCAGCTTAGCCGGGACACGCGGGGAGCTGTTTTTT.

This clone was seen just once. The rearrangement joins TRBV25-1 to TRBJ1-6, with 7 bases identical to TRBD1. The V gene end was trimmed by 6 bases and the J gene end by 8 bases; junction bases not matched to a gene: 4. The CDR3 consists of 13 residues. Germline V gives CDR1 MGHDK, CDR2 SYGVNS. The CDR3 region is CASRDTGDSPLHF. DNA for the CDR3: TGTGCCAGCAGAGATACAGGGGATTCACCCCTCCACTTT.

V is TRBV11-2 and J is TRBJ1-2; D might be TRBD1 (5 bases). There are 14 residues in the CDR3. The germline CDR1 and CDR2 sequences are SGHAT and FQNNGV. The V end lost 4 bases, the J end lost 4 bases, and 13 bases lay between the germline ends. CDR3 loop: CASSSSGGSYGYTF. The CDR3 DNA is TGTGCCAGCAGCTCATCGGGGGGGAGCTATGGCTACACCTTC.

V and J are TRBV30 and TRBJ2-7, with D unclear. From germline, CDR1 is GTSNPN and CDR2 SVGIG (reference sequence). V was clipped by 0 bases and J by 0 bases, with 12 bases between them. The CDR3 spans 15 residues. The CDR3 nucleotides are TGTGCCTGGAGTGTACGCGGCCGTGTCTCCTACGAGCAGTACTTC. It specifies CAWSVRGRVSYEQYF.

The rearrangement uses TRBV6-1 and TRBJ2-1, with a weak D call TRBD2 (5 bases). Trimming pared 3 bases from V and 8 bases from J, leaving 17 bases between. The CDR3 totals 15 residues. Germline CDR1 and CDR2: MNHNS and SASEGT. The CDR3 sequence is CASSEGSSGLDEQFF. CDR3 bases: TGTGCCAGCAGTGAGGGAAGTTCGGGGTTGGATGAGCAGTTCTTC.

The chain joins TRBV5-1 to TRBJ2-2; 11 bases are a match to TRBD2. The CDR3 is 17 amino acids. Germline V gives CDR1 SGHRS, CDR2 YFSETQ. V trimming: 4 bases; J trimming: 0 bases; junction bases outside the gene matches: 5. The CDR3 coding sequence is TGCGCCAGCAGCCCGGGACTAGCGGCTACGAACACCGGGGAGCTGTTTTTT. Its translation: CASSPGLAATNTGELFF.

This chain uses TRBV27 with TRBJ1-1, with D hard to call. CDR1 and CDR2 (germline): MNHEY, SMNVEV (reference sequence). V lost 3 bases and J 3 bases, leaving 11 bases between the germline ends. This CDR3 is 14 amino acids long. The CDR3 reads CASSFRSGDTEAFF. The CDR3 region has the DNA TGTGCCAGCAGTTTTCGAAGCGGGGACACTGAAGCTTTCTTT.

The J gene is TRBJ2-1, the V gene TRBV7-2; a possible D gene is TRBD2 (6 bases). The V end lost 7 bases, the J end lost 1 base, and 14 bases lay between the germline ends. The CDR3 length is 15 residues. CDR1 is SGHTA, CDR2 FQGNSA, per germline. The CDR3 protein is CASTPIAASYNEQFF. The DNA of the CDR3 is TGTGCCAGCACCCCTATAGCGGCATCCTACAATGAGCAGTTCTTC.